This T cell receptor beta chain is from a study of blood T cells in healthy people across ages. Findings and caveats of the study: It was not known whether donors were CMV positive (a possible confounder of expanded clonotype changes). Underestimates were what the diversity estimates from one million T cells were considered to be.

This clonotype was counted between two and nine times. Its specificity is unknown. Its ends do not fully match the called genes, so a read error is possible. Then a second PCR, running roughly 7 to 11 cycles, was carried out with a sample-barcoded 5' primer and a J-beta primer mix. Every individual sample yielded 2.5 million or more paired-end reads (each containing CDR3). TCRdb passed the 5' RACE reads through MiXCR, listing each CDR3 protein once. The table lists 750,000 or so distinct CDR3 sequences, about 25% of them singletons, with 9.4% in the top ten. Germline values: CDR1 SGHRS, CDR2 YFSETQ. The CDR3 is 18 residues long. This same sample was also part of a study on T cells of mothers and their children. Turning to that study: Slightly higher overlap, not significant, was seen in related mother-child pairs than in unrelated pairs.

This receptor was obtained from a boy aged 5-17 years in good health. This sequence joins TRBV5-1 and TRBJ1-1; D is unclear. What was sequenced was blood. The CDR3 is CASSLAIPRYQGNTEAFF. The CDR3 DNA reads TGCGCCAGCAGCTTGGCCATCCCTCGTTATCAAGGGAACACTGAGGCTTTCTTT.